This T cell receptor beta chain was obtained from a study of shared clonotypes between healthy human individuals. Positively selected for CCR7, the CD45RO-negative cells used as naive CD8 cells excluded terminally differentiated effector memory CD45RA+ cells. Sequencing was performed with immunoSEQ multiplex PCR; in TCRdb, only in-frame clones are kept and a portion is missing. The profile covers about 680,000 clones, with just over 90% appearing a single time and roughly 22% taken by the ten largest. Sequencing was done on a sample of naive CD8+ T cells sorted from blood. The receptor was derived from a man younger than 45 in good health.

The CDR3 spells CATSRGVRGEQYF. In DNA, the CDR3 is TGTGCCACCAGCAGGGGAGTCAGGGGCGAGCAGTACTTC. This chain links TRBV15 with TRBJ2-7, with a weak D call TRBD1 (6 bases). The CDR3 is 13 residues long. V was shortened by 3 bases and J by 6 bases, with 12 bases between the two germline ends. In germline, CDR1 is LNHNV, CDR2 YYDKDF (reference sequence).